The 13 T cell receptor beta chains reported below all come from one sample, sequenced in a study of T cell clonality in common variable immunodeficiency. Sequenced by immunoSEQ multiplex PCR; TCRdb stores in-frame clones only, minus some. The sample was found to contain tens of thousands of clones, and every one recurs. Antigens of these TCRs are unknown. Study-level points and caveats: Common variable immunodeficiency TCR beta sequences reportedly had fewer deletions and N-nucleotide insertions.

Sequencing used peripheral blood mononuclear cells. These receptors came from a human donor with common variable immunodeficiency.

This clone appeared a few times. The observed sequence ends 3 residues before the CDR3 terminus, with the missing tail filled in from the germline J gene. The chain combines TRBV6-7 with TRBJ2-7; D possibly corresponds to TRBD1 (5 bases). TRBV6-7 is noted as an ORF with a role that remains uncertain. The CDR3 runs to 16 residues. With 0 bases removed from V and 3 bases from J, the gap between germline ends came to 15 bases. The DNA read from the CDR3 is TGTGCCAGCAGTTACTCGAAGCCGACAGTTAACTACGAG. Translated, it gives CASSYSKPTVNYE. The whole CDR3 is CASSYSKPTVNYEQYF.

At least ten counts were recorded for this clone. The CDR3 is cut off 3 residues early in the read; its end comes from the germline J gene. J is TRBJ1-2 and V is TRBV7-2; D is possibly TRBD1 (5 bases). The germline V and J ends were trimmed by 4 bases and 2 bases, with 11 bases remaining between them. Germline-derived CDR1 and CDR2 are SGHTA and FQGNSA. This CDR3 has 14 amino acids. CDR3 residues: CASSSPSGNYGYTF. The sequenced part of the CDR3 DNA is TGTGCCAGCAGCTCACCCTCAGGGAACTATGGC.

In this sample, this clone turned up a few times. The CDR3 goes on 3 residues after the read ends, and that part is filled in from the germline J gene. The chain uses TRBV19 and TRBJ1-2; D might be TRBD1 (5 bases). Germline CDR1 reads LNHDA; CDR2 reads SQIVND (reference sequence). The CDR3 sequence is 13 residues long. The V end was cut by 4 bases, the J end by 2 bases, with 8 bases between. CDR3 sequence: CASSRGENYGYTF. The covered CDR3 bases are TGTGCCAGTAGTAGGGGGGAAAACTATGGC.

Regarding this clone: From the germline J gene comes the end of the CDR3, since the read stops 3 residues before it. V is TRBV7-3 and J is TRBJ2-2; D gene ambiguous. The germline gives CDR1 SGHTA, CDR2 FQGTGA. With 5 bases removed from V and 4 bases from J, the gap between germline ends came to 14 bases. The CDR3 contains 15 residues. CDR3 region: CASSPGRRSTGELFF. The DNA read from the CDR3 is TGTGCCAGCAGCCCTGGGCGTAGATCCACCGGGGAG. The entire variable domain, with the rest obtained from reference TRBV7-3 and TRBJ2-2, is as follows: GAGVSQTPSNKVTEKGKYVELRCDPISGHTALYWYRQSLGQGPEFLIYFQGTGAADDSGLPNDRFFAVRPEGSVSTLKIQRTERGDSAVYLCASSPGRRSTGELFFGEGSRLTVL.

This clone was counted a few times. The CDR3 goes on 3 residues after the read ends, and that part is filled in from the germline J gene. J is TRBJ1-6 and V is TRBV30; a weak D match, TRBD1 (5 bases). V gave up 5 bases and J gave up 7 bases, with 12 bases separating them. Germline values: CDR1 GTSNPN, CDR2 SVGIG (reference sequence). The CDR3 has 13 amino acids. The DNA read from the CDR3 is TGTGCCTGGGCATCTGGGGCCAATTCACCC. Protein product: CAWASGANSP. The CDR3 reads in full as CAWASGANSPLHF. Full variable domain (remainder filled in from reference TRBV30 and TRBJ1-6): SQTIHQWPATLVQPVGSPLSLECTVEGTSNPNLYWYRQAAGRGLQLLFYSVGIGQISSEVPQNLSASRPQDRQFILSSKKLLLSDSGFYLCAWASGANSPLHFGNGTRLTVT.

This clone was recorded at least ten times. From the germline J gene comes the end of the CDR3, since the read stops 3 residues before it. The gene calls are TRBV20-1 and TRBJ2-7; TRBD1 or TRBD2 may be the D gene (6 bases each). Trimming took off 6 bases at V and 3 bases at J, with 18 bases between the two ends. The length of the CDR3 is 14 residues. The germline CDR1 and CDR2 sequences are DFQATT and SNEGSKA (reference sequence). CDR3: CSAQVQGGNYEQYF. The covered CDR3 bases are TGCAGTGCGCAGGTACAGGGAGGAAACTACGAG.

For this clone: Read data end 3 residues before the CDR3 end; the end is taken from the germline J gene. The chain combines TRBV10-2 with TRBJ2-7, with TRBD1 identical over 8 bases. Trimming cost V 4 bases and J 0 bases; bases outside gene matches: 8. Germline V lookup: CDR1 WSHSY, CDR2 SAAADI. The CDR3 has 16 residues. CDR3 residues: CASSGWGQEVSYEQYF. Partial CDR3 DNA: TGCGCCAGCAGTGGTTGGGGACAGGAGGTCTCCTACGAG.

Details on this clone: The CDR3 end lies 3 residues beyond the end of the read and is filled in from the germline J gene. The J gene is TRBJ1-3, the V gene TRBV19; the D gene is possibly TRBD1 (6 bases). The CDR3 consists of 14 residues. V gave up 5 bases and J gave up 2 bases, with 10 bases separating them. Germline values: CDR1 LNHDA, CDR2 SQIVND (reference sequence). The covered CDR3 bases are TGTGCCAGTAGTCTCCGGACAGCTGGAAACACC. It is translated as CASSLRTAGNT. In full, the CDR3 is CASSLRTAGNTIYF.

The CDR3 reads CASSPPSAGRTDTQYF. CDR3 DNA (partial): TGTGCCAGCTCACCACCGTCAGCGGGTCGCACAGATACG. The chain carries TRBV18 and TRBJ2-3; perhaps TRBD2 as D (6 bases). The CDR3 end falls 3 residues outside the read, so it is completed with the germline J gene. V lost 0 bases and J lost 1, with 11 bases in between. The CDR3 runs 16 residues. CDR1 is KGHSH and CDR2 is LQKENI in the germline V gene.

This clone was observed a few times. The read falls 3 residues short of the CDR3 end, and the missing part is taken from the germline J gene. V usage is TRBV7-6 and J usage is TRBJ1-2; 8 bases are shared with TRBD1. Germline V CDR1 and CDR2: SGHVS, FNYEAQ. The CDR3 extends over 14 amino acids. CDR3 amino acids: CASSSGIDRGRYTF. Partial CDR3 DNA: TGTGCCAGCAGCTCAGGTATTGACAGGGGACGC.

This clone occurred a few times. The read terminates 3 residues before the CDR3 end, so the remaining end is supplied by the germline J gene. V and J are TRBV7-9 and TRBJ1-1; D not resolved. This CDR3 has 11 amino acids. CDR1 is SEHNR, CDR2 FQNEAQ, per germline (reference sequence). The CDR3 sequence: CASSPVERAFF. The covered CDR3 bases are TGTGCCAGCAGCCCGGTCGAGCGG. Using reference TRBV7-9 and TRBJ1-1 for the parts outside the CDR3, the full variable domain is DTGVSQNPRHKITKRGQNVTFRCDPISEHNRLYWYRQTLGQGPEFLTYFQNEAQLEKSRLLSDRFSAERPKGSFSTLEIQRTEQGDSAMYLCASSPVERAFFGQGTRLTVV.

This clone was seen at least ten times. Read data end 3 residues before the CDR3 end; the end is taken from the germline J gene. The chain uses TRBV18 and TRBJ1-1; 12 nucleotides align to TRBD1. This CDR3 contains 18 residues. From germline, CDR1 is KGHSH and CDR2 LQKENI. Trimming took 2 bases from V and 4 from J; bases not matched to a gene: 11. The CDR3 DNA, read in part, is TGTGCCAGCTCACCAACAAAACCGGGACAGGGGGCCTTCACTGAA. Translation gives CASSPTKPGQGAFTE. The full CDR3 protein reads CASSPTKPGQGAFTEAFF. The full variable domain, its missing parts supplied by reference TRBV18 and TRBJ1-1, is NAGVMQNPRHLVRRRGQEARLRCSPMKGHSHVYWYRQLPEEGLKFMVYLQKENIIDESGMPKERFSAEFPKEGPSILRIQQVVRGDSAAYFCASSPTKPGQGAFTEAFFGQGTRLTVV.

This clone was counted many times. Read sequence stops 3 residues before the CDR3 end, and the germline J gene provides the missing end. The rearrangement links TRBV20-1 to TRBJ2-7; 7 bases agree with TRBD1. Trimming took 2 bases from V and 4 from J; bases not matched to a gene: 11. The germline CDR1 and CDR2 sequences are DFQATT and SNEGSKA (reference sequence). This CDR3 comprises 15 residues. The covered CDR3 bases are TGCAGTGCTAGACCGCTCCAGGGGGATGTTTACGAG. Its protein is CSARPLQGDVYE. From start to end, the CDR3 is CSARPLQGDVYEQYF.